A selection of T cell receptor beta chains follows, all from one sample in a study of cytomegalovirus exposure and HLA in healthy donors. Clones were read by immunoSEQ multiplex PCR, and TCRdb kept only the in-frame ones, dropping some. This sample carries some 57,000 clones, around two thirds of them seen once, and the ten largest clones take approximately 19%. Specimen: PBMCs. The source is an older woman in good health and CMV-seropositive. Each CDR3 is given with its conserved first and last residue. The order of the fields is D gene, clone size, V gene, CDR3 length, J gene, CDR3 protein, CDR3 DNA. The D gene is left open where the match is weak. Size is stated for part of the rows, as once, few or many counts, or as a class when the clone is expanded.

.	.	TRBV5-8	16	TRBJ2-7	CASSLPLGGASYEQYF	TGTGCCAGCAGCCTCCCCTTGGGTGGGGCGTCCTACGAGCAGTACTTC
TRBD2	once	TRBV5-8	16	TRBJ2-3	CASSLGTSGNTDTQYF	TGTGCCAGCAGCTTAGGGACTAGCGGGAACACAGATACGCAGTATTTT
TRBD1	.	TRBV2	13	TRBJ2-2	CASIQQGVGELFF	TGTGCCAGCATCCAGCAGGGGGTCGGGGAGCTGTTTTTT
.	few	TRBV10-3	13	TRBJ1-5	CASAGVGDQPQHF	TGTGCCTCCGCGGGGGTCGGCGATCAGCCCCAGCATTTT
TRBD1	.	TRBV5-4	12	TRBJ1-2	CASSNDRDGYTF	TGTGCCAGCAGTAACGACAGGGATGGCTACACCTTC
TRBD1	few	TRBV11-2	15	TRBJ2-5	CASSLDRGAGGSQYF	TGTGCCAGCAGCTTAGATCGGGGAGCAGGGGGCTCTCAGTACTTC
.	.	TRBV7-2	14	TRBJ1-1	CASSLARQNDEAFF	TGTGCCAGCAGCTTAGCGAGGCAGAACGATGAAGCTTTCTTT
TRBD1	.	TRBV30	14	TRBJ2-7	CAWSEGALSYEQYF	TGTGCCTGGAGTGAGGGGGCTCTTTCCTACGAGCAGTACTTC
.	few	TRBV6-5	13	TRBJ1-1	CASSRDAGTEAFF	TGTGCCAGCAGCAGGGATGCTGGTACTGAAGCTTTCTTT
.	.	TRBV2	15	TRBJ1-1	CASSLQGPMNTEAFF	TGTGCCAGCAGTTTACAGGGACCCATGAACACTGAAGCTTTCTTT
TRBD1	many	TRBV6-5	14	TRBJ1-4	CASSFGQANEKLFF	TGTGCCAGCAGTTTTGGACAGGCAAATGAAAAACTGTTTTTT
TRBD1	.	TRBV11-2	15	TRBJ1-2	CASSPGTGSNYGYTF	TGTGCCAGCAGCCCCGGGACAGGGTCGAACTATGGCTACACCTTC
.	once	TRBV6-5	14	TRBJ1-2	CASSSVRGNYGYTF	TGTGCCAGCAGTTCGGTCAGGGGTAACTATGGCTACACCTTC
TRBD1	few	TRBV14	15	TRBJ2-7	CASSRTGQGAREQYF	TGTGCCAGCAGCCGGACGGGACAGGGGGCGCGAGAGCAGTACTTC
.	few	TRBV5-4	14	TRBJ1-6	CASSLRGGNSPLHF	TGTGCCAGCAGCTTGCGGGGAGGAAATTCACCCCTCCACTTT
.	.	TRBV7-9	12	TRBJ1-6	CASSPVNSPLHF	TGTGCCAGCAGCCCAGTTAATTCACCCCTCCACTTT
TRBD1	.	TRBV6-5	13	TRBJ1-2	CASSDQGDYGYTF	TGTGCCAGCAGTGATCAGGGGGACTATGGCTACACCTTC
TRBD1	.	TRBV10-1	18	TRBJ2-7	CASTSKDRDSSISYEQYF	TGCGCCAGCACCAGCAAGGACAGGGATTCCTCTATTTCCTACGAGCAGTACTTC
.	.	TRBV19	13	TRBJ1-4	CASSRQNNEKLFF	TGTGCCAGTAGTAGGCAGAATAATGAAAAACTGTTTTTT
TRBD1	.	TRBV5-1	16	TRBJ2-1	CASSIEGGRFYNEQFF	TGCGCCAGCAGCATCGAAGGGGGCCGTTTCTACAATGAGCAGTTCTTC